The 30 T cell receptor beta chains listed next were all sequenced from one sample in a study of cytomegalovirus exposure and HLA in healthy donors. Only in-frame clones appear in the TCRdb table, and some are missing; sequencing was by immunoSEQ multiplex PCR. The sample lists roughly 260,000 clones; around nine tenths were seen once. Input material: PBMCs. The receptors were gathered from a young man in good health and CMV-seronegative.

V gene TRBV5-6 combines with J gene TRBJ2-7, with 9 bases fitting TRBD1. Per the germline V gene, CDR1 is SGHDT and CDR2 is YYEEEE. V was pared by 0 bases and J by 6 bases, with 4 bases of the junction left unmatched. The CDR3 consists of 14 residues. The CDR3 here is CASSLGDRAREQYF. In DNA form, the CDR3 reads TGTGCCAGCAGCTTGGGGGACAGGGCTCGCGAGCAGTACTTC. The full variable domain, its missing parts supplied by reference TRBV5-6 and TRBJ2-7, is DAGVTQSPTHLIKTRGQQVTLRCSPKSGHDTVSWYQQALGQGPQFIFQYYEEEERQRGNFPDRFSGHQFPNYSSELNVNALLLGDSALYLCASSLGDRAREQYFGPGTRLTVT.

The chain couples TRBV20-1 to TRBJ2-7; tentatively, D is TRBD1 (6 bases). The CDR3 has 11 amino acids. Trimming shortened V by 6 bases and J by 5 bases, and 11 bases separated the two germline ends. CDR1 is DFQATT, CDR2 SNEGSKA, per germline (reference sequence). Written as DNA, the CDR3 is TGCAGTGCCGTTACAGGGCACGAGCAGTACTTC. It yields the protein CSAVTGHEQYF.

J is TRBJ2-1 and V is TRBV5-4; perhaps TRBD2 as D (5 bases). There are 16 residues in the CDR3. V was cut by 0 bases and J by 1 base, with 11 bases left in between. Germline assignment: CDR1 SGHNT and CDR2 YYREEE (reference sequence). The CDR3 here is CASSLGRGTSYNEQFF. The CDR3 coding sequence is TGTGCCAGCAGCTTGGGACGGGGTACGTCCTACAATGAGCAGTTCTTC.

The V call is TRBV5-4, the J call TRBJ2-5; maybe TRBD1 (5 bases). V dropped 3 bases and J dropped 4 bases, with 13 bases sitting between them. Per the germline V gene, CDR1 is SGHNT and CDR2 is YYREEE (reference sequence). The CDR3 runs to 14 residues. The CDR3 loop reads CASSSSRVSETQYF. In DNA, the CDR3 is TGTGCCAGCAGCTCCTCCAGGGTGTCAGAGACCCAGTACTTC.

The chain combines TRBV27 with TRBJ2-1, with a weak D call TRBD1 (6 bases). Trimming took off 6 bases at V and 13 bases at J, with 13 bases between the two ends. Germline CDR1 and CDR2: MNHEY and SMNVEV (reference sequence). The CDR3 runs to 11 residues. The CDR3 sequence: CASSRGWDQFF. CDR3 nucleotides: TGTGCCAGCAGCAGGGGCTGGGACCAGTTCTTC.

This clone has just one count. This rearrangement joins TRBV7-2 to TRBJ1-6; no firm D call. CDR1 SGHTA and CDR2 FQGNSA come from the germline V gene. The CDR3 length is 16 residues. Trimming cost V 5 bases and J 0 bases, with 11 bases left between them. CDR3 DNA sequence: TGTGCCAGCAGCCCCGACTCTACCTCCTATAATTCACCCCTCCACTTT. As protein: CASSPDSTSYNSPLHF. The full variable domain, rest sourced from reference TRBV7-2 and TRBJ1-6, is GAGVSQSPSNKVTEKGKDVELRCDPISGHTALYWYRQSLGQGLEFLIYFQGNSAPDKSGLPSDRFSAERTGGSVSTLTIQRTQQEDSAVYLCASSPDSTSYNSPLHFGNGTRLTVT.

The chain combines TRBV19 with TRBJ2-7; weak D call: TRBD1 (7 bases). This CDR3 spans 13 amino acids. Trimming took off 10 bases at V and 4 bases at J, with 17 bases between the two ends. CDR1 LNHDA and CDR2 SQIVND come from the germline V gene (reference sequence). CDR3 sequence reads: CATSRRDSYEQYF. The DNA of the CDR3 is TGTGCCACCTCAAGGAGGGACAGTTACGAGCAGTACTTC.

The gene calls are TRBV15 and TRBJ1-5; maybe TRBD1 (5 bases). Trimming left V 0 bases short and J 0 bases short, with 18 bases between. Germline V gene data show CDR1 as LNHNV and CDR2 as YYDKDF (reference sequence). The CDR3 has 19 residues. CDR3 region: CATSRETPDSFYSNQPQHF. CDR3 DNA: TGTGCCACCAGCAGAGAGACCCCCGACAGTTTTTATAGCAATCAGCCCCAGCATTTT. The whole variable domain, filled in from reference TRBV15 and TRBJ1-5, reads DAMVIQNPRYQVTQFGKPVTLSCSQTLNHNVMYWYQQKSSQAPKLLFHYYDKDFNNEADTPDNFQSRRPNTSFCFLDIRSPGLGDTAMYLCATSRETPDSFYSNQPQHFGDGTRLSIL.

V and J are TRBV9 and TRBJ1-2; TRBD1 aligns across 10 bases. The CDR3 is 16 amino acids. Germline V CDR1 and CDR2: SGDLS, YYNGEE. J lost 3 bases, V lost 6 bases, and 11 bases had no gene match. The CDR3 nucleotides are TGTGCCAGCAAGGTGACAGGGGGCTTCGGTGACTATGGCTACACCTTC. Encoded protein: CASKVTGGFGDYGYTF.

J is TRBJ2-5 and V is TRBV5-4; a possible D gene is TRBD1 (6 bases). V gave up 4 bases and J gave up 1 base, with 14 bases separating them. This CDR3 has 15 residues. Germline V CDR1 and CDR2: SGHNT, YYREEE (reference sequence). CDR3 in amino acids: CASSGRTGPQETQYF. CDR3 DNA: TGTGCCAGCAGCGGGAGAACAGGGCCCCAAGAGACCCAGTACTTC.

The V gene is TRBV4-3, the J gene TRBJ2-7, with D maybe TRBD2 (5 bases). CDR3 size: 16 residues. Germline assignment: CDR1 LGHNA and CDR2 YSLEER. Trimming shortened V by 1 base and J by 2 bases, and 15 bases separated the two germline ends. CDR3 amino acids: CASSQGLRDYPYEQYF. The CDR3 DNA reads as TGCGCCAGCAGCCAAGGCCTTAGAGACTACCCCTACGAGCAGTACTTC.

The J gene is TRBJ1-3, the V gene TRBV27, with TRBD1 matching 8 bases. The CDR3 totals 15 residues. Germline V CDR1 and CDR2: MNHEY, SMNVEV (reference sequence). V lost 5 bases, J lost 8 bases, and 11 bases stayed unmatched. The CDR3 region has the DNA TGTGCCAGCAGTCCCCGGGACAGGACTACGGACACCATATATTTT. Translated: CASSPRDRTTDTIYF.

In DNA form, the CDR3 reads TGTGCCAGCAGTTTACAGGGCTCCTATAATTCACCCCTCCACTTT. Encoded protein: CASSLQGSYNSPLHF. The chain couples TRBV28 to TRBJ1-6, with a weak D call TRBD1 (5 bases). V was clipped by 2 bases and J by 0 bases, with 5 bases between them. This CDR3 contains 15 residues. Germline V gene sequence: CDR1 MDHEN, CDR2 SYDVKM.

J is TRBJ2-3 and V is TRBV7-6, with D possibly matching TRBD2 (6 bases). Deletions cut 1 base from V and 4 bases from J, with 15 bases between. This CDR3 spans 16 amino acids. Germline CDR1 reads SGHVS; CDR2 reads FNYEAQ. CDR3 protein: CASSLGAGNRADTQYF. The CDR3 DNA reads TGTGCCAGCAGCTTAGGGGCGGGGAACCGCGCAGATACGCAGTATTTT.

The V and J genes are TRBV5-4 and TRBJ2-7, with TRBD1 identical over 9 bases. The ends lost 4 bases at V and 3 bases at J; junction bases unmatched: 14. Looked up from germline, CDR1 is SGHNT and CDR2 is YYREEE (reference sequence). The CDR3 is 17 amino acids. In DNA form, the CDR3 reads TGTGCCAGCAGCCCGGACAGGGGATTCATAAGGGTCTACGAGCAGTACTTC. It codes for CASSPDRGFIRVYEQYF.

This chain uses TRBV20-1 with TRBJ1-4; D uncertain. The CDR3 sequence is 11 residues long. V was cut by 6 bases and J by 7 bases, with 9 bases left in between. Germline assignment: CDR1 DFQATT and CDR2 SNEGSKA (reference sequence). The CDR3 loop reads CSAEYSEKLFF. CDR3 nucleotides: TGCAGTGCAGAATACAGTGAAAAACTGTTTTTT.

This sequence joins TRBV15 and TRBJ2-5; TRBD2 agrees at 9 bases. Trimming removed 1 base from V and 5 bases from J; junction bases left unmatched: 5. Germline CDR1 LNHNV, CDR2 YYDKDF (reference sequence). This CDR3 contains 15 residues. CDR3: CATSRGGGEVETQYF. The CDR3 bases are TGTGCCACCAGCAGAGGCGGGGGGGAGGTGGAGACCCAGTACTTC.

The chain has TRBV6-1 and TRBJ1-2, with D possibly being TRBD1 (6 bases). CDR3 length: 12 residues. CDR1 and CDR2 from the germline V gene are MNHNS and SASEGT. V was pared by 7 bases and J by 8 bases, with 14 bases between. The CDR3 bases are TGTGCCAGCATGCGGGGGGCACAAGGCTACACCTTC. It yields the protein CASMRGAQGYTF.

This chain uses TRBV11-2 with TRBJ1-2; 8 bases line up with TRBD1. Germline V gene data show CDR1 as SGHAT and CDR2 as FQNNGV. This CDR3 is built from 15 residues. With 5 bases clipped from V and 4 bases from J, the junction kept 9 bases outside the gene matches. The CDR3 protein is CASSIDRGSVYGYTF. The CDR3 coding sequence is TGTGCCAGCAGCATCGACAGGGGTTCGGTCTATGGCTACACCTTC.

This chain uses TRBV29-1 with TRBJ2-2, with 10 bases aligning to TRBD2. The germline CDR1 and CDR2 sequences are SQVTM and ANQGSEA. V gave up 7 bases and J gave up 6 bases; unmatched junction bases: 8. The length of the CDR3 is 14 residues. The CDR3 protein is CSAEASGSAGELFF. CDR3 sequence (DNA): TGCAGCGCTGAGGCTAGCGGGAGTGCCGGGGAGCTGTTTTTT.

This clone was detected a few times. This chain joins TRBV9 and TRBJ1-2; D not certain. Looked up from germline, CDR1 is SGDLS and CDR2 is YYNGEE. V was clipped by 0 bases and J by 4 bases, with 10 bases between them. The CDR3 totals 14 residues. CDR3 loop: CASSVAEVTYGYTF. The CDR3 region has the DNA TGTGCCAGCAGCGTAGCGGAGGTCACCTATGGCTACACCTTC.

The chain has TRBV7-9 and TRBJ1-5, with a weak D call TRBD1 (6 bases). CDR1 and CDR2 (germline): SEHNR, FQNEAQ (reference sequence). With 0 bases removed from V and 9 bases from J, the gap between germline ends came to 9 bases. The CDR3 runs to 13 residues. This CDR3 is CASSLAIQGPQHF. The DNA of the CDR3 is TGTGCCAGCAGCTTAGCCATACAGGGGCCCCAGCATTTT.

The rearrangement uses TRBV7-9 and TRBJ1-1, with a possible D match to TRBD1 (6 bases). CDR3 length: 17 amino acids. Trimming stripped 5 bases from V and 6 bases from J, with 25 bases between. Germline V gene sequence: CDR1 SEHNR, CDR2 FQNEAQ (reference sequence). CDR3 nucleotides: TGTGCCAGCAGCGTCACCGGGTCCCACAGGGCGGGCGCTGAAGCTTTCTTT. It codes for CASSVTGSHRAGAEAFF.

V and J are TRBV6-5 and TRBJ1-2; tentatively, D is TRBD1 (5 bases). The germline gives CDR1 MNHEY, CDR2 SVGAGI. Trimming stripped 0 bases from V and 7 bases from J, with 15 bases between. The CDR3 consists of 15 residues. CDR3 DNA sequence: TGTGCCAGCAGTTACTCGATTGACAGCCCTATTGGCTACACCTTC. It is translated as CASSYSIDSPIGYTF.

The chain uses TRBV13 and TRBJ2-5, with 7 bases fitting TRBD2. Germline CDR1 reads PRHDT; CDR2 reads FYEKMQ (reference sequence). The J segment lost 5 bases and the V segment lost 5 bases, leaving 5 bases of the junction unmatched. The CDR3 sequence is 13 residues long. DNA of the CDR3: TGTGCCAGCAGCGCAAGGGAGGGGGAGACCCAGTACTTC. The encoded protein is CASSAREGETQYF.

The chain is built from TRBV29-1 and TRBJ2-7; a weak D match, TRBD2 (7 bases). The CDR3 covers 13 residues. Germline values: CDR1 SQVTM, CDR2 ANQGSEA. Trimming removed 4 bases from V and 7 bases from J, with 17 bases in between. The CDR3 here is CSVGGGTTLEQYF. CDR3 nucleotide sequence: TGCAGCGTTGGAGGGGGGACTACTCTGGAGCAGTACTTC.

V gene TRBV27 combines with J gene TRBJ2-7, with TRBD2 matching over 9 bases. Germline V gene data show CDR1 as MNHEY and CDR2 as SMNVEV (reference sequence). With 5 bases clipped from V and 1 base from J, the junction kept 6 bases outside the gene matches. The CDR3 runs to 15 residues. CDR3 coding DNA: TGTGCCAGCAGTGAAATAGCGGGGGTATCCTACGAGCAGTACTTC. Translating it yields CASSEIAGVSYEQYF.

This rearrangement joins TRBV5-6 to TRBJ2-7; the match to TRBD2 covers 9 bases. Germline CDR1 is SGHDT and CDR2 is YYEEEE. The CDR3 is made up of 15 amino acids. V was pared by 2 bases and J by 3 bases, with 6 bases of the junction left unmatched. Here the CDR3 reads CASSFLSSGDYEQYF. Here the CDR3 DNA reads TGTGCCAGCAGCTTTTTGTCTAGCGGGGACTACGAGCAGTACTTC.

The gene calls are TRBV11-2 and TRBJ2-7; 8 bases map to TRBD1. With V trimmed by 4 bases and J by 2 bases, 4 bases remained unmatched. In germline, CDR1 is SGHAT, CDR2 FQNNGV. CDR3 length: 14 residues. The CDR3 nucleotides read TGTGCCAGCAGCTGGACAGGGATGACCTACGAGCAGTACTTC. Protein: CASSWTGMTYEQYF.

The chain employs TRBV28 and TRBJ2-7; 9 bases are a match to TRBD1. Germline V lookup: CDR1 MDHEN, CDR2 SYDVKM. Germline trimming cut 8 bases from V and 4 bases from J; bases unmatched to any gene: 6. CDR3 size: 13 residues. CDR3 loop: CASGNRGLYEQYF. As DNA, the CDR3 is TGTGCCAGCGGAAACAGGGGGCTGTACGAGCAGTACTTC.